Detailed here is one T cell receptor (beta chain). Its antigen remains unidentified. The source of the sample is a study of T cell responses to AZD1222 COVID-19 vaccine. Study-wide findings and caveats: Increases in Spike-specific TCR breadth and depth were seen after two AZD1222 doses. Recipients of AZD1222 seropositive at baseline numbered only 5 or 6.

The data were produced by immunoSEQ multiplex PCR, yet TCRdb's version contains in-frame clones alone and is incomplete. The sample lists fewer than 140,000 clones, around 91% occurring once. The receptor was isolated from an adult who received the AZD1222 COVID-19 vaccine. The sample was peripheral blood, taken 28 days after the second AZD1222 dose.

The CDR3 here is CASSFPRQGGGDTQYF. CDR3 nucleotides: TGTGCCAGCAGCTTTCCTCGACAGGGTGGGGGAGATACGCAGTATTTT. The gene calls are TRBV7-2 and TRBJ2-3, with 7 bases lining up with TRBD1. Germline V gene lookup returns CDR1 SGHTA and CDR2 FQGNSA. The CDR3 has 16 residues. After removal of 3 bases from V and 5 bases from J, the junction contained 11 bases not matched to a gene.